Following are 2 T cell receptor beta chains from one sample sequenced in a study of OX40 agonist ivuxolimab in advanced cancers. The repertoire was sequenced with immunoSEQ multiplex PCR; TCRdb's copy has only in-frame clones and lacks some. The data contain more than 60,000 clones, 80% to 85% of them singletons. Sequenced material: CD4+ or CD8+ T cells sorted from blood, taken in a trial of the OX40 agonist ivuxolimab. All receptors come from an adult with an advanced solid tumor such as melanoma, head and neck, liver or kidney cancer.

The J gene is TRBJ2-3, the V gene TRBV5-1, with D unresolved. The CDR3 length is 14 residues. The germline gives CDR1 SGHRS, CDR2 YFSETQ. V lost 2 bases to trimming and J lost 2 bases, with 9 bases between them. CDR3 DNA sequence: TGCGCCAGCAGCTTTTCACGGTACACAGATACGCAGTATTTT. Its protein is CASSFSRYTDTQYF.

This chain uses TRBV5-1 with TRBJ1-1; maybe TRBD1 (5 bases). Trimming took off 5 bases at V and 0 bases at J, with 11 bases between the two ends. The CDR3 extends over 14 amino acids. Germline CDR1 reads SGHRS; CDR2 reads YFSETQ. This CDR3 is CASRPDSMNTEAFF. The CDR3 DNA reads TGCGCCAGCAGACCTGACAGCATGAACACTGAAGCTTTCTTT.